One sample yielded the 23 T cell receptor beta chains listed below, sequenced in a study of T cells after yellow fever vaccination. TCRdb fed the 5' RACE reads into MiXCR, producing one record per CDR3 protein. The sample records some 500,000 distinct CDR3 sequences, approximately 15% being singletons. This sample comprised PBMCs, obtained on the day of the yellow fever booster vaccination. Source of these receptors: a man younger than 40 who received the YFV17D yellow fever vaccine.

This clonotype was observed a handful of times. The CDR3 protein is CASSQVVLGSEQYF. In DNA, the CDR3 is TGTGCCAGCAGCCAAGTTGTCCTAGGAAGCGAGCAGTACTTC. The rearrangement uses TRBV4-2 and TRBJ2-7; D remains ambiguous. The ends were cut back, 1 base at V and 6 bases at J, with 13 bases in the middle. CDR1 is LGHNA, CDR2 YNFKEQ, per germline. This CDR3 region has 14 residues.

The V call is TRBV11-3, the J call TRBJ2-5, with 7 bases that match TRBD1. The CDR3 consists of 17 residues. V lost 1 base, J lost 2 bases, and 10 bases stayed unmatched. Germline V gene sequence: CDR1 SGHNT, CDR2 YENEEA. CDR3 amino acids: CASSLGTGGGFQETQYF. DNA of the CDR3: TGTGCCAGCAGCTTAGGGACAGGTGGAGGATTTCAAGAGACCCAGTACTTC.

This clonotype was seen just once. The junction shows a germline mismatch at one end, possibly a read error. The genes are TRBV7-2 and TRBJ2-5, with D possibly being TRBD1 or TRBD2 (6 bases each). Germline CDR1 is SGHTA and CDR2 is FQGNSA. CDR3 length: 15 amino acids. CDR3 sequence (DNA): TGTGCCAGCAGCTTACAGGGGACTCGACAAGGGACCCAGTACTTC. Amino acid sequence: CASSLQGTRQGTQYF.

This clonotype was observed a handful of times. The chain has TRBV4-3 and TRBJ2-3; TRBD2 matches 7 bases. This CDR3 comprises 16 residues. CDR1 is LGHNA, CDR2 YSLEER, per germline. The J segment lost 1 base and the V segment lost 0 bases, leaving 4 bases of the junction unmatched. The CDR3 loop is CASSQEGGARTDTQYF. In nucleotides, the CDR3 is TGCGCCAGCAGCCAAGAGGGAGGGGCCCGCACAGATACGCAGTATTTT.

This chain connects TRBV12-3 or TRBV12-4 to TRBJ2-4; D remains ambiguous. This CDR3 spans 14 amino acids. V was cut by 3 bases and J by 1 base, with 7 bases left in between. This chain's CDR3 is CASSFLTAKNIQYF. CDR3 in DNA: TGTGCCAGCAGTTTTTTGACGGCCAAAAACATTCAGTACTTC.

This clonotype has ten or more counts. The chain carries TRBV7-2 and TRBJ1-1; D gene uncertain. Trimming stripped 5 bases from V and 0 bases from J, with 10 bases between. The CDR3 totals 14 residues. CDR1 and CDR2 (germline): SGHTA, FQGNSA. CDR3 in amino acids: CASSHFKLNTEAFF. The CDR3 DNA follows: TGTGCCAGCAGCCACTTTAAATTGAACACTGAAGCTTTCTTT.

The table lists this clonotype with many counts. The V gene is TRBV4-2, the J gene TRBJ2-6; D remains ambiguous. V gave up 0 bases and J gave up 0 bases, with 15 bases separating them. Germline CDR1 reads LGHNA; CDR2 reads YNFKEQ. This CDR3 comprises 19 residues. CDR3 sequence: CASSQDVSPSLSGANVLTF. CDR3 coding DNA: TGTGCCAGCAGCCAAGACGTTAGCCCCTCTCTCTCTGGGGCCAACGTCCTGACTTTC.

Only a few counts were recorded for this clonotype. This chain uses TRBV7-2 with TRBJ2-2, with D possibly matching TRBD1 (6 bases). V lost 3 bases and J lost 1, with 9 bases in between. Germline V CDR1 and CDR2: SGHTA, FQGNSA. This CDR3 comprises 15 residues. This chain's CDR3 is CASSLGTLNTGELFF. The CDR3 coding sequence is TGTGCCAGCAGCTTGGGGACACTGAACACCGGGGAGCTGTTTTTT.

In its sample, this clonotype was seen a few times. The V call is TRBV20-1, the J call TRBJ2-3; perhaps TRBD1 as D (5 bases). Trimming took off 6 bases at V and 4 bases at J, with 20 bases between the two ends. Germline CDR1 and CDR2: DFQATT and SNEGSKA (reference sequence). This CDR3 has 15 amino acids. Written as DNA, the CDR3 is TGCAGTGCCTACTTCTCCCAGGGTAGGGCAGATACGCAGTATTTT. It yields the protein CSAYFSQGRADTQYF.

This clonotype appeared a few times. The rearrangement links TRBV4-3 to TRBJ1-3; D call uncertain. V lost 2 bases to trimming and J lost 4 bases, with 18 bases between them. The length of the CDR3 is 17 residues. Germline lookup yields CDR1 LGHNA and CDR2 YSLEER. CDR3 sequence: CASSQSLGSSGGNTIYF. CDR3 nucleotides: TGCGCCAGCAGCCAATCGCTAGGGTCAAGTGGCGGAAACACCATATATTTT.

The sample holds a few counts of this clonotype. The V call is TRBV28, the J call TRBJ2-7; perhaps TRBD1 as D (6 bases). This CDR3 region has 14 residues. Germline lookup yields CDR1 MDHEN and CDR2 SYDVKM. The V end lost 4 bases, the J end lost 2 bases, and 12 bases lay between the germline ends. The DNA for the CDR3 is TGTGCCAGCAGTTCAGGGGCAGAAACCTACGAGCAGTACTTC. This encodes CASSSGAETYEQYF.

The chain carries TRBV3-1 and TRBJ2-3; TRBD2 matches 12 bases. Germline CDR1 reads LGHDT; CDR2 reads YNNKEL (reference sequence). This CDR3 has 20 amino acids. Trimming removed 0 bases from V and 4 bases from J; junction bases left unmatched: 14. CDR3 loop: CASSQEKLAGGQLSPDTQYF. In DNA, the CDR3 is TGTGCCAGCAGCCAAGAAAAGCTAGCGGGAGGGCAACTCAGCCCAGATACGCAGTATTTT.

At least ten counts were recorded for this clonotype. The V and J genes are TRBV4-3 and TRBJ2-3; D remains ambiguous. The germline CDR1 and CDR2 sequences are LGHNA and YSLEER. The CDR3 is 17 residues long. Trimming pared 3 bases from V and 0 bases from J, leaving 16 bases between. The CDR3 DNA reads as TGCGCCAGCAGCCATATGGTGGTTTCACATAGCACAGATACGCAGTATTTT. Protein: CASSHMVVSHSTDTQYF.

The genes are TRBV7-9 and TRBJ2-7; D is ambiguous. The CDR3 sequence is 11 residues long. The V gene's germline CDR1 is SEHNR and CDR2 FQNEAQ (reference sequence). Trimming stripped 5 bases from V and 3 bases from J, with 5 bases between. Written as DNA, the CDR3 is TGTGCCAGCAGCGTGGACTACGAGCAGTACTTC. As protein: CASSVDYEQYF. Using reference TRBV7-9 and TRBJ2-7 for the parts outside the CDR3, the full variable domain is DTGVSQNPRHKITKRGQNVTFRCDPISEHNRLYWYRQTLGQGPEFLTYFQNEAQLEKSRLLSDRFSAERPKGSFSTLEIQRTEQGDSAMYLCASSVDYEQYFGPGTRLTVT.

This chain's CDR3 is CATLGRGYNEQFF. CDR3 in DNA: TGTGCCACCCTGGGACGGGGCTACAATGAGCAGTTCTTC. The genes are TRBV24-1 and TRBJ2-1; D may match TRBD1 or TRBD2 (5 bases each). Per germline, CDR1 KGHDR and CDR2 SFDVKD. With 9 bases removed from V and 3 bases from J, the gap between germline ends came to 11 bases. The CDR3 runs to 13 residues.

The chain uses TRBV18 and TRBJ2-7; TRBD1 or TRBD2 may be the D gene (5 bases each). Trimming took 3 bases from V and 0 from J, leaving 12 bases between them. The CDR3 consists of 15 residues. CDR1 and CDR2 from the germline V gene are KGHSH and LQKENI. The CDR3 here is CASSPLGRPSYEQYF. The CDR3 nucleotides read TGTGCCAGCTCACCGCTGGGACGACCCTCCTACGAGCAGTACTTC.

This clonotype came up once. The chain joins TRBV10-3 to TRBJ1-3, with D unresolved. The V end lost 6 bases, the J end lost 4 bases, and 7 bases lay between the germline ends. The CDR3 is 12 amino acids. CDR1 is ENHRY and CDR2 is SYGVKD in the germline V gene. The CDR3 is CAIRDPGNTIYF. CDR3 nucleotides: TGTGCCATCAGAGATCCGGGAAACACCATATATTTT.

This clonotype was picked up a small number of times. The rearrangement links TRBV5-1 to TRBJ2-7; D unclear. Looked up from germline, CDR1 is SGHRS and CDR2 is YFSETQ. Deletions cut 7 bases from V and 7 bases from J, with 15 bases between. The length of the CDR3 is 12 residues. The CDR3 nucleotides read TGCGCCAGCGGCCCCGGCACGAGGGAGCAGTACTTC. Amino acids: CASGPGTREQYF.

CDR3 DNA sequence: TGTGCCAGTAGAAACAGGGGGGAGGGAGAGACCCAGTACTTC. The encoded protein is CASRNRGEGETQYF. The chain employs TRBV19 and TRBJ2-5, with D perhaps matching TRBD1 (8 bases). This CDR3 contains 14 residues. Per the germline V gene, CDR1 is LNHDA and CDR2 is SQIVND (reference sequence). The germline V and J ends were trimmed by 6 bases and 4 bases, with 15 bases remaining between them.

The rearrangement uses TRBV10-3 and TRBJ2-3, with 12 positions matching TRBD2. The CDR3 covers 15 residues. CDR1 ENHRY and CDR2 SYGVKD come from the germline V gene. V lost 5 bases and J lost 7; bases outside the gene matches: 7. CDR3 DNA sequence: TGTGCCATCAGTTCAGGACTAGCGGGACTAAATACGCAGTATTTT. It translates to CAISSGLAGLNTQYF.

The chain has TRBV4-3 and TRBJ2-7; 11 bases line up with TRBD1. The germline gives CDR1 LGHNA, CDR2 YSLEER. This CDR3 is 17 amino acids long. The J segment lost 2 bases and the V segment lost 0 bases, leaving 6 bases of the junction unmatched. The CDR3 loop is CASSQDWGGQGAYEQYF. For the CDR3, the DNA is TGCGCCAGCAGCCAAGATTGGGGGGGACAGGGGGCCTACGAGCAGTACTTC.

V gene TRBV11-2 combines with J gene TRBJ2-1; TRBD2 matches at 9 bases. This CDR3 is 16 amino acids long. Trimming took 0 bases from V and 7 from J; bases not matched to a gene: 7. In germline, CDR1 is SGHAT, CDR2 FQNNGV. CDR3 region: CASSLDAGGPWNEQFF. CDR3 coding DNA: TGTGCCAGCAGCTTAGACGCGGGAGGGCCTTGGAATGAGCAGTTCTTC.

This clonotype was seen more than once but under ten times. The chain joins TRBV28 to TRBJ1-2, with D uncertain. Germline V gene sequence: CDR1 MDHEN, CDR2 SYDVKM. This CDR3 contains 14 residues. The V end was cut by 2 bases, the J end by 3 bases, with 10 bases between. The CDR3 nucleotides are TGTGCCAGCAGTTTACCGGGTCTTCACTATGGCTACACCTTC. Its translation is CASSLPGLHYGYTF.